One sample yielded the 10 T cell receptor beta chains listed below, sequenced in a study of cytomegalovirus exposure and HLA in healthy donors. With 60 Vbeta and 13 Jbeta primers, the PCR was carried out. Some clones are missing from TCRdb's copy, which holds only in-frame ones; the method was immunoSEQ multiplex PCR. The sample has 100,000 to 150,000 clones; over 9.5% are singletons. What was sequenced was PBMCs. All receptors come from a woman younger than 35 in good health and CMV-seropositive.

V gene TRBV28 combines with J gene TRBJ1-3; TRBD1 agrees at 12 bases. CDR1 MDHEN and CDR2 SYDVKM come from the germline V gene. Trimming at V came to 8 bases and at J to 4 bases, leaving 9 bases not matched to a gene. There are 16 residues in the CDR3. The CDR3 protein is CASFHAGTGGGNTIYF. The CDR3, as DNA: TGTGCCAGCTTCCACGCCGGGACAGGGGGCGGAAACACCATATATTTT.

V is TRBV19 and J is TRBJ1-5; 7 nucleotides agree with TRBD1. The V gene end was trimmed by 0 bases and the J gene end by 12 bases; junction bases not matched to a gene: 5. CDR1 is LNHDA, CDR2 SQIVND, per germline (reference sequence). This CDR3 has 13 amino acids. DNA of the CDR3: TGTGCCAGTAGTATAGAACTTAGGGGGCTCCAGCATTTT. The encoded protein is CASSIELRGLQHF.

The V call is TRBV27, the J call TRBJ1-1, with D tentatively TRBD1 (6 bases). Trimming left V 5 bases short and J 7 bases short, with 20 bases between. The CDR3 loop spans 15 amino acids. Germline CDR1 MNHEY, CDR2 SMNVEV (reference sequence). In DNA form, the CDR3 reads TGTGCCAGCAGTATCTACAGGGAAGGGGGTGGTGAAGCTTTCTTT. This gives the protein CASSIYREGGGEAFF.

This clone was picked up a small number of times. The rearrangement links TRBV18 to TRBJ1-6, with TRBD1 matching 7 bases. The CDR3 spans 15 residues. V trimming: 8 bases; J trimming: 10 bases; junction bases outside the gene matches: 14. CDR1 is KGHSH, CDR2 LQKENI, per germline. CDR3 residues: CASTLFSQGESPLHF. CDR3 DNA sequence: TGTGCCAGCACTTTGTTCTCGCAGGGGGAATCACCCCTCCACTTT. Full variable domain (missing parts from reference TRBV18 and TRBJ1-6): NAGVMQNPRHLVRRRGQEARLRCSPMKGHSHVYWYRQLPEEGLKFMVYLQKENIIDESGMPKERFSAEFPKEGPSILRIQQVVRGDSAAYFCASTLFSQGESPLHFGNGTRLTVT.

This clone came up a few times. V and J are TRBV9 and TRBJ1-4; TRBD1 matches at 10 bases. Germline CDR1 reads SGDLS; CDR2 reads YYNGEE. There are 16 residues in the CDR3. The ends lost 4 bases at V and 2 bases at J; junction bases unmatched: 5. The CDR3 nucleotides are TGTGCCAGCAGCCCGACAGGGGGCCGGACTAATGAAAAACTGTTTTTT. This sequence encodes CASSPTGGRTNEKLFF. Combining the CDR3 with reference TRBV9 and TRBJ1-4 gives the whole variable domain DSGVTQTPKHLITATGQRVTLRCSPRSGDLSVYWYQQSLDQGLQFLIQYYNGEERAKGNILERFSAQQFPDLHSELNLSSLELGDSALYFCASSPTGGRTNEKLFFGSGTQLSVL.

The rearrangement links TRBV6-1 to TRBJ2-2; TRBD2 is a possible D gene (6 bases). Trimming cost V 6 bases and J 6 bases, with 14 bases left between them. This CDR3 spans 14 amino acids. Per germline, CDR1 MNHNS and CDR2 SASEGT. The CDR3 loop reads CASRATTGAGELFF. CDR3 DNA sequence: TGTGCCAGCAGGGCAACTACGGGGGCCGGGGAGCTGTTTTTT.

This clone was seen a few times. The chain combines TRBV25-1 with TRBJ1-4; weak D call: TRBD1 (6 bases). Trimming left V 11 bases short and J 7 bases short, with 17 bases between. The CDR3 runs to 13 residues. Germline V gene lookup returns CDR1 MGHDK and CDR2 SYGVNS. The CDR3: CASKRGWGEKLFF. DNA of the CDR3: TGTGCCTCGAAGAGGGGGTGGGGTGAAAAACTGTTTTTT.

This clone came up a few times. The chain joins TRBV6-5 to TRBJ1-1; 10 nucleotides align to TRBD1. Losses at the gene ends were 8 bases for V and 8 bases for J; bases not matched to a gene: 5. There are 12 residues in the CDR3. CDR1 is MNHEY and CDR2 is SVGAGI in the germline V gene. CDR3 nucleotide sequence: TGTGCCAGCTTTCCGGGACAGGGGGAAGCTTTCTTT. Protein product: CASFPGQGEAFF.

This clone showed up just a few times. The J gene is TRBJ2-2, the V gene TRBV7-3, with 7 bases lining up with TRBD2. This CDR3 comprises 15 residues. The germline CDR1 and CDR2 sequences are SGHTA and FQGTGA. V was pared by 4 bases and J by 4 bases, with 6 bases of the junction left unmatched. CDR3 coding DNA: TGTGCCAGCAGCTCCGGACTAGGTCGCACCGGGGAGCTGTTTTTT. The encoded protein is CASSSGLGRTGELFF.

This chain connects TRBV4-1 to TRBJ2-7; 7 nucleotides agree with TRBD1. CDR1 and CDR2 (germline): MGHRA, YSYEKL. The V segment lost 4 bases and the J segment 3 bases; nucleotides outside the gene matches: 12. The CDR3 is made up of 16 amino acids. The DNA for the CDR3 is TGCGCCAGCAGCCCTCCCTCGGCAGGGGGTTTCTACGAGCAGTACTTC. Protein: CASSPPSAGGFYEQYF.